This TCR beta chain was sequenced during a study of human T cells and chemical hapten exposure. Overall study: Across its roughly 25 weeks, the study gave patients weekly diphenylcyclopropenone doses to the scalp. Reading of the patch tests, which applied 0.01% DPC to the upper back, occurred at 6 days.

Unique molecular identifiers were attached to individual cDNA molecules during library preparation. From the RACE reads, TCRdb called clonotypes with MiXCR, one entry per CDR3 protein. The top ten clones hold approximately 3.3% of a sample with 85,000 to 100,000 distinct CDR3 sequences, approximately 10% of them seen once. Noted time point: pre-sensitization, week 0. Treatment noted: therapeutic diphenylcyclopropenone sensitization with weekly scalp DPC. At patch-test visits, sampling came before the patch test. The CDR3 has 15 residues. The trim removed 5 bases at V and 9 bases at J, leaving 12 bases unmatched. Germline V gene sequence: CDR1 MNHEY, CDR2 SVGAGI. This clonotype was seen many times.

This receptor was identified in a woman aged 60-70 years with alopecia areata. Some clones in this sample may be carry-over from other donors' samples. This chain links TRBV6-5 with TRBJ2-1; 8 positions match TRBD2. Sequencing was performed on whole blood, taken in connection with sensitization to the hapten diphenylcyclopropenone (DPC). The CDR3 region is CASSPRGGGVREQFF. Written as DNA, the CDR3 is TGTGCCAGCAGTCCCCGGGGGGGGGGAGTGCGTGAGCAGTTCTTC.